Shown below are 5 T cell receptor beta chains from a single sample sequenced in a study of technical replicates of blood from four donors. Sequencing was performed with immunoSEQ multiplex PCR; in TCRdb, only in-frame clones are kept and a portion is missing. The table shows just over 75,000 clones, with approximately 93% occurring only once. Sequenced sample: T cells isolated from PBMCs. The receptors here all came from a human donor in good health.

A few counts support this clone. The V gene is TRBV5-4, the J gene TRBJ2-2, with D possibly being TRBD2 (5 bases). The CDR3 loop spans 14 amino acids. V was clipped by 5 bases and J by 8 bases, with 16 bases between them. Germline CDR1 is SGHNT and CDR2 is YYREEE (reference sequence). The CDR3 reads CASSYGGHVGELFF. CDR3 sequence (DNA): TGTGCCAGCAGTTATGGAGGCCACGTGGGGGAGCTGTTTTTT.

The rearrangement uses TRBV5-1 and TRBJ2-1; D gene unclear. V dropped 0 bases and J dropped 2 bases, with 6 bases sitting between them. The CDR3 is 14 amino acids. CDR1 and CDR2 (germline): SGHRS, YFSETQ. The CDR3 DNA reads as TGCGCCAGCAGCTTGGATCAGGCCTACAATGAGCAGTTCTTC. Translated, it gives CASSLDQAYNEQFF.

The V call is TRBV5-4, the J call TRBJ2-5; 8 bases line up with TRBD2. J was trimmed by 0 bases and V by 4 bases; bases with no gene match: 8. Germline V gene sequence: CDR1 SGHNT, CDR2 YYREEE (reference sequence). This CDR3 has 16 residues. The CDR3 region is CASSANSGTDQETQYF. As DNA, the CDR3 is TGTGCCAGCAGCGCAAATAGCGGGACTGACCAAGAGACCCAGTACTTC.

This chain joins TRBV5-4 and TRBJ2-1; 8 bases align to TRBD2. CDR1 is SGHNT and CDR2 is YYREEE in the germline V gene (reference sequence). V was pared by 4 bases and J by 8 bases, with 5 bases of the junction left unmatched. The CDR3 has 13 residues. The DNA of the CDR3 is TGTGCCAGCAGCAGCGGACTAGCTGATGAGCAGTTCTTC. Its protein is CASSSGLADEQFF.

The rearrangement joins TRBV5-1 to TRBJ2-7; D may be TRBD1 (6 bases). CDR1 is SGHRS and CDR2 is YFSETQ in the germline V gene. With 1 base removed from V and 4 bases from J, the gap between germline ends came to 15 bases. The CDR3 is 15 residues long. The DNA of the CDR3 is TGCGCCAGCAGCTTGAGGACACAGGGAAGTTACGAGCAGTACTTC. Translating it yields CASSLRTQGSYEQYF.